Below, one TCR beta chain is given with its context. Its target is not known. These data originate in a study of blood T cells in healthy people across ages. Overall study findings and caveats: There were more naive CD4+ cells and higher diversity in long-lived donors than in aged donors. No conclusive comparison of naive versus antigen-experienced cells was possible with unsorted PBMCs.

Samples had at least 7 million PBMCs isolated from them. The V gene's germline CDR1 is SGDLS and CDR2 YYNGEE. The V and J ends lost 2 bases and 5 bases, in that order; junction bases with no gene match: 17. The CDR3 extends over 18 amino acids. Combining a sample-barcoded 5' primer with a J-beta primer mix, a second PCR ran for 7 to 11 cycles. Every sample gave at least 2.5 million paired-end reads containing CDR3. Each CDR3 protein is one row after TCRdb ran MiXCR on the 5' RACE reads. The top ten hold roughly 7.9% of the sample, which has about 1,500,000 distinct CDR3 sequences, about 40% seen once.

The chain is built from TRBV9 and TRBJ2-3, with 7 bases aligning to TRBD2. Material for sequencing was blood. The TCR was taken from a woman younger than 35 in good health. DNA of the CDR3: TGTGCCAGCAGCGTTAAAACGGGAGGACCCTATTTGGGAGATACGCAGTATTTT. It encodes CASSVKTGGPYLGDTQYF.